A selection of T cell receptor beta chains follows, all from one sample in a study of T cells after yellow fever vaccination. TCRdb itself ran the 5' RACE reads through MiXCR, one entry per CDR3 protein. The repertoire has some 300,000 distinct CDR3 sequences, 8% to 9.5% of them found once; the top ten carry approximately 15%. Sequenced material: PBMCs, taken more than 35 days after the first yellow fever vaccination. The receptors come from a man aged 18 to 30 who received the YFV17D yellow fever vaccine. Each CDR3 is given with its conserved first and last residue. The D gene is left open where the match is weak.

TRBJ2-7,-,TRBV7-6,CASSLRRGGLYEQYF
TRBJ2-1,-,TRBV4-3,CASSQDRGPPDNEQFF
TRBJ1-2,TRBD1,TRBV7-9,CASSPPGQGTSGYTF
TRBJ1-5,-,TRBV7-8,CASSLERFWQPQHF
TRBJ2-5,-,TRBV9,CASSVGTVMDPIETQYF
TRBJ1-1,-,TRBV27,CASSLRPGVNTEAFF
TRBJ2-3,TRBD2,TRBV12-3/TRBV12-4,CASTRTSGGSTDTQYF
TRBJ2-1,-,TRBV7-2,CASSHPLSSYNEQFF
TRBJ2-1,TRBD1,TRBV29-1,CSVIPGQGAWYEQFF
TRBJ1-1,TRBD1,TRBV6-4,CASSDGQGDTEAFF
TRBJ2-5,TRBD2,TRBV12-3/TRBV12-4,CASGLAGETQYF
TRBJ1-6,-,TRBV30,CAWGRSSYNSPLHF
TRBJ2-1,TRBD2,TRBV7-9,CASSLVGARGYNEQFF
TRBJ1-2,-,TRBV20-1,CSASLPAIGGLSYGYTF
TRBJ2-5,-,TRBV15,CATSRDYTQETQYF
TRBJ2-5,-,TRBV29-1,CSVDGRLETQYF
TRBJ2-7,-,TRBV14,CASSQGAWEQYF
TRBJ2-2,-,TRBV5-1,CASSFDRNTGELFF
TRBJ2-5,-,TRBV5-5,CASTPFGGPNQETQYF
TRBJ2-3,TRBD2,TRBV27,CASSLVGGGHADTQYF
TRBJ1-2,-,TRBV9,CASSVEATGPYGYTF
TRBJ2-3,TRBD1,TRBV20-1,CSAPRPGGGPDTQYF